Presented here are 7 T cell receptor beta chains from one specimen sequenced in a study of blood T cells in healthy people across ages. It was with a sample-barcoded 5' primer and a J-beta primer mix that a second PCR of about 6 to 12 cycles was run. TCRdb called the 5' RACE reads again in MiXCR, with one record for every CDR3 protein. The table has some 1,000,000 distinct CDR3 sequences, approximately 25% seen once. The same data also went into a second study, on T cells of mothers and their children.

Sequencing input: blood. The receptors originated from a girl between 2 and 10 years old in good health.

The chain uses TRBV5-8 and TRBJ2-5; tentatively, D is TRBD2 (5 bases). CDR1 is SGHTS and CDR2 is YDEGEE in the germline V gene. The CDR3 sequence is 15 residues long. The V and J ends lost 3 bases and 9 bases respectively, with 21 bases between them. In DNA, the CDR3 is TGTGCCAGCAGCTCCCCCGGGCCCCGGGGTTGGGCCCAGTACTTC. It codes for CASSSPGPRGWAQYF.

This chain connects TRBV6-1 to TRBJ2-5, with 9 bases lining up with TRBD1. Germline V CDR1 and CDR2: MNHNS, SASEGT. The CDR3 covers 15 residues. The junction had 9 bases not matched to a gene; V was cut back by 6 bases and J by 4 bases. CDR3 region: CASSHKTGGPETQYF. The CDR3 DNA reads TGTGCCAGCAGCCACAAGACAGGGGGACCAGAGACCCAGTACTTC.

This clonotype came up a few times. This sequence joins TRBV24-1 and TRBJ2-5; TRBD2 aligns across 15 bases. The end of the DNA aligns better with TRBJ2-1, so the J call may be wrong. Germline CDR1 KGHDR, CDR2 SFDVKD. The CDR3 is 17 amino acids. CDR3 amino acids: CATSGTSGRAKDDEQFF. CDR3 DNA sequence: TGTGCCACCAGTGGGACTAGCGGGAGGGCCAAGGACGATGAGCAGTTCTTC.

The CDR3 loop reads CASTTVRAGEETQYF. CDR3 in DNA: TGTGCCAGCACCACCGTTAGGGCGGGGGAAGAGACCCAGTACTTC. The genes are TRBV28 and TRBJ2-5, with 7 bases aligning to TRBD2. The V and J ends lost 7 bases and 3 bases, in that order; junction bases with no gene match: 11. The CDR3 consists of 15 residues. CDR1 and CDR2 from the germline V gene are MDHEN and SYDVKM.

J is TRBJ2-5 and V is TRBV21-1; the table gives TRBD2 as D, unverified against the DNA. With the DNA end fitting TRBJ2-7 better, the J assignment may be wrong. TRBV21-1 is noted as a pseudogene. This CDR3 is 15 amino acids long. The CDR3 protein is CASRSPYSLWYEQYF. CDR3 nucleotides: TGTGCCAGCAGGAGCCCGTATAGTCTGTGGTACGAGCAGTACTTC.

The rearrangement links TRBV20-1 to TRBJ2-3; 11 bases are a match to TRBD2. The CDR3 is made up of 15 amino acids. Germline lookup yields CDR1 DFQATT and CDR2 SNEGSKA (reference sequence). Trimming at V came to 4 bases and at J to 4 bases, leaving 7 bases not matched to a gene. The CDR3 DNA reads TGCAGTGCTACTGCACTAGCGGGAGCATCAGATACGCAGTATTTT. This gives the protein CSATALAGASDTQYF.

The gene calls are TRBV20-1 and TRBJ2-5; 8 bases are a match to TRBD2. Germline values: CDR1 DFQATT, CDR2 SNEGSKA (reference sequence). The CDR3 has 17 amino acids. Trimming removed 1 base from V and 0 bases from J; junction bases left unmatched: 10. Here the CDR3 DNA reads TGCAGTGCTAGAGGGAAGGGGATAGCGGGGTACCAAGAGACCCAGTACTTC. Its translation is CSARGKGIAGYQETQYF.